The 29 T cell receptor beta chains below come from one sample, sequenced in a study of vaccination effects on CD4 cells after COVID-19. Expansion of antigen-specific CD4+ T cells with viral peptide pools was carried out by the ViraFEST assay before sequencing. Upon completion of around ten days in culture, CD4+ T cells were isolated. Vaccine recipients lacked prior SARS-CoV-2 infection and had negative nucleocapsid antibodies. The antigens these receptors bind are not known. Measured with immunoSEQ multiplex PCR; TCRdb has only the in-frame clones, and not every one. Here the sample spans tens of thousands of clones, approximately 70% being singletons. Sequences were derived from CD4+ T cells from PBMCs cultured with HCoV-OC43 spike peptides, sampled before COVID-19 vaccination. This sample's subset: HCoV-OC43 spike overlapping peptide pool stimulation. Source of these receptors: a human donor who received a COVID-19 vaccine.

The J gene is TRBJ2-3, the V gene TRBV5-1; TRBD2 is a possible D gene (6 bases). The germline CDR1 and CDR2 sequences are SGHRS and YFSETQ. Trimming removed 0 bases at V and 3 bases at J, with 11 bases between. CDR3 size: 15 residues. CDR3 in amino acids: CASSLDGGTTDTQYF. The CDR3 nucleotides read TGCGCCAGCAGCTTGGACGGGGGAACAACAGATACGCAGTATTTT.

V gene TRBV24-1 combines with J gene TRBJ2-2; 7 bases align to TRBD1. Germline assignment: CDR1 KGHDR and CDR2 SFDVKD. V was clipped by 5 bases and J by 3 bases; unmatched bases: 5. This CDR3 has 15 amino acids. The CDR3, as DNA: TGTGCCACCAGTGGCAGGGGGATGGACACCGGGGAGCTGTTTTTT. It yields the protein CATSGRGMDTGELFF.

With respect to this clone: Additional DNA sequences in this sample encode the identical CDR3. The chain links TRBV19 to TRBJ2-6; the D gene is possibly TRBD2 (6 bases). The length of the CDR3 is 15 residues. Germline V gene lookup returns CDR1 LNHDA and CDR2 SQIVND (reference sequence). V dropped 3 bases and J dropped 2 bases, with 8 bases sitting between them. The CDR3 protein is CASSIWRAGANVLTF. The CDR3 nucleotides read TGTGCCAGTAGTATTTGGAGGGCTGGGGCCAACGTCCTGACTTTC.

The gene calls are TRBV7-2 and TRBJ2-5; TRBD2 matches at 7 bases. The CDR3 sequence is 16 residues long. The germline gives CDR1 SGHTA, CDR2 FQGNSA. V shed 2 bases, J shed 5 bases, and the junction held 11 bases outside the gene matches. CDR3 DNA: TGTGCCAGCAGCTTACTGCCAGCGGGGTCGGGTGAGACCCAGTACTTC. Encoded protein: CASSLLPAGSGETQYF.

This clone was seen just once. The chain carries TRBV5-1 and TRBJ2-3, with a tentative D call TRBD2 (5 bases). The CDR3 has 16 amino acids. Germline CDR1 is SGHRS and CDR2 is YFSETQ. V lost 4 bases and J 3 bases, leaving 18 bases between the germline ends. For the CDR3, the DNA is TGCGCCAGCAGCCACGGACTGGAGGTAGTGACAGATACGCAGTATTTT. Amino acids: CASSHGLEVVTDTQYF.

The CDR3 protein is CASSDGIRGGDIQYF. The DNA for the CDR3 is TGTGCCAGCAGTGACGGGATCCGGGGCGGGGACATTCAGTACTTC. The J gene is TRBJ2-4, the V gene TRBV2, with D possibly being TRBD2 (6 bases). The CDR3 is made up of 15 amino acids. Per germline, CDR1 SNHLY and CDR2 FYNNEI. V dropped 3 bases and J dropped 8 bases, with 17 bases sitting between them.

The CDR3 reads CSASVGGGFVYNSPLHF. In DNA form, the CDR3 reads TGCAGTGCTAGTGTCGGAGGGGGCTTTGTCTATAATTCACCCCTCCACTTT. The chain is built from TRBV20-1 and TRBJ1-6; 7 bases agree with TRBD1. Germline values: CDR1 DFQATT, CDR2 SNEGSKA (reference sequence). This CDR3 comprises 17 residues. The trim removed 3 bases at V and 3 bases at J, leaving 11 bases unmatched.

V and J are TRBV7-2 and TRBJ1-2; D is unresolved. Looked up from germline, CDR1 is SGHTA and CDR2 is FQGNSA. The CDR3 contains 15 residues. Trimming took 1 base from V and 0 from J, leaving 9 bases between them. CDR3 nucleotides: TGTGCCAGCAGCTTAGTCGCCCAAACTAACTATGGCTACACCTTC. This sequence encodes CASSLVAQTNYGYTF. The whole variable domain, filled in from reference TRBV7-2 and TRBJ1-2, reads GAGVSQSPSNKVTEKGKDVELRCDPISGHTALYWYRQSLGQGLEFLIYFQGNSAPDKSGLPSDRFSAERTGGSVSTLTIQRTQQEDSAVYLCASSLVAQTNYGYTFGSGTRLTVV.

The chain combines TRBV5-8 with TRBJ1-5, with TRBD1 matching over 8 bases. The CDR3 extends over 17 amino acids. Trimming took 0 bases from V and 1 from J; bases not matched to a gene: 6. Germline V gene data show CDR1 as SGHTS and CDR2 as YDEGEE. The CDR3 region has the DNA TGTGCCAGCAGCTTGGCCTTTCAGGGGGCAAGCAATCAGCCCCAGCATTTT. Its protein is CASSLAFQGASNQPQHF.

The chain uses TRBV6-2 or TRBV6-3 and TRBJ1-6; a possible D gene is TRBD1 (5 bases). V was shortened by 5 bases and J by 9 bases, with 14 bases between the two germline ends. This CDR3 is 14 amino acids long. Per germline, CDR1 MNHEY and CDR2 SVGEGT. This chain's CDR3 is CASSLPGTFSPLHF. The CDR3 DNA reads TGTGCCAGCAGTCTTCCCGGGACTTTTTCACCCCTCCACTTT.

The V call is TRBV2, the J call TRBJ2-5; TRBD2 might be the D (5 bases). Germline V gives CDR1 SNHLY, CDR2 FYNNEI. V gave up 7 bases and J gave up 2 bases, with 14 bases separating them. The CDR3 consists of 14 residues. CDR3 amino acids: CASTRRANQETQYF. The CDR3 DNA follows: TGTGCCAGCACTCGGCGGGCCAATCAAGAGACCCAGTACTTC.

The chain employs TRBV24-1 and TRBJ2-1, with TRBD1 matching over 9 bases. Germline V CDR1 and CDR2: KGHDR, SFDVKD. This CDR3 is built from 16 residues. V gave up 5 bases and J gave up 5 bases; unmatched junction bases: 9. In nucleotides, the CDR3 is TGTGCCACCAGTGCCAATCCGGGACAGGGAGACAATGAGCAGTTCTTC. This encodes CATSANPGQGDNEQFF.

Only a few counts were recorded for this clone. The J gene is TRBJ1-5, the V gene TRBV10-2, with D hard to call. This CDR3 comprises 14 residues. Germline CDR1 is WSHSY and CDR2 is SAAADI. Trimming cost V 1 base and J 2 bases, with 6 bases left between them. CDR3 residues: CASSEFSGNQPQHF. As DNA, the CDR3 is TGCGCCAGCAGTGAGTTTTCCGGCAATCAGCCCCAGCATTTT.

The rearrangement uses TRBV4-3 and TRBJ2-1, with TRBD1 as a possible D gene (6 bases). Germline V gene sequence: CDR1 LGHNA, CDR2 YSLEER. V was shortened by 6 bases and J by 0 bases, with 12 bases between the two germline ends. This CDR3 has 15 amino acids. CDR3 bases: TGCGCCAGCAGAAAGGGGGTGGACTCCTACAATGAGCAGTTCTTC. The encoded protein is CASRKGVDSYNEQFF.

V and J are TRBV5-1 and TRBJ2-2, with no clear D. Germline values: CDR1 SGHRS, CDR2 YFSETQ. The CDR3 is made up of 14 amino acids. V lost 3 bases and J 5 bases, leaving 11 bases between the germline ends. CDR3 region: CASSSTVGTGELFF. In DNA form, the CDR3 reads TGCGCCAGCAGCTCCACGGTAGGGACCGGGGAGCTGTTTTTT.

The V gene is TRBV14, the J gene TRBJ2-1; the match to TRBD1 covers 10 bases. The V and J ends lost 4 bases and 10 bases, in that order; junction bases with no gene match: 7. The V gene's germline CDR1 is SGHDN and CDR2 FVKESK. The CDR3 is made up of 14 amino acids. The CDR3 loop is CASSRQGALREQFF. The CDR3 bases are TGTGCCAGCAGCCGACAGGGGGCGTTGAGGGAGCAGTTCTTC.

This rearrangement joins TRBV4-2 to TRBJ2-3; possible D gene TRBD1, 6 bases. CDR1 is LGHNA and CDR2 is YNFKEQ in the germline V gene. Trimming took 4 bases from V and 0 from J, leaving 11 bases between them. The CDR3 contains 15 residues. The DNA of the CDR3 is TGTGCCAGCAGCCCTATGACAGGTAGCACAGATACGCAGTATTTT. Protein product: CASSPMTGSTDTQYF.

The chain is built from TRBV15 and TRBJ2-1; D is unclear. V was clipped by 0 bases and J by 3 bases, with 6 bases between them. CDR1 is LNHNV and CDR2 is YYDKDF in the germline V gene (reference sequence). The length of the CDR3 is 14 residues. The CDR3 sequence is CATSRDRVYNEQFF. As DNA, the CDR3 is TGTGCCACCAGCAGAGATCGCGTCTACAATGAGCAGTTCTTC.

The J gene is TRBJ2-7, the V gene TRBV6-5; tentatively, D is TRBD1 (6 bases). Germline V lookup: CDR1 MNHEY, CDR2 SVGAGI. V was pared by 0 bases and J by 4 bases, with 13 bases between. CDR3 size: 15 residues. The CDR3: CASSYSPGAGYEQYV. CDR3 DNA sequence: TGTGCCAGCAGTTACTCCCCAGGGGCGGGTTACGAGCAGTACGTC.

The V call is TRBV18, the J call TRBJ2-3; D may be TRBD1 or TRBD2 (5 bases each). The CDR3 loop spans 14 amino acids. V dropped 6 bases and J dropped 0 bases, with 10 bases sitting between them. Germline-derived CDR1 and CDR2 are KGHSH and LQKENI. CDR3 sequence (DNA): TGTGCCAGCTCCGCCTGGGACAGCACAGATACGCAGTATTTT. Translation: CASSAWDSTDTQYF.

Here the CDR3 reads CASSELSTGNGELFF. DNA of the CDR3: TGTGCCAGCAGTGAGTTGTCCACAGGAAACGGGGAGCTGTTTTTT. The chain uses TRBV6-4 and TRBJ2-2, with D possibly matching TRBD1 (5 bases). The CDR3 is 15 amino acids. Per germline, CDR1 MRHNA and CDR2 SNTAGT. With 3 bases removed from V and 7 bases from J, the gap between germline ends came to 15 bases.

The CDR3 DNA reads TGTGCCAGCAGCTTAACGGGGCCTAGCGGGGGGGCCTCAGACCAAGAGACCCAGTACTTC. It yields the protein CASSLTGPSGGASDQETQYF. The chain links TRBV7-3 to TRBJ2-5; TRBD2 matches at 12 bases. J gave up 0 bases and V 0 bases, and 11 bases lay outside the gene matches. This CDR3 has 20 residues. Germline V gene data show CDR1 as SGHTA and CDR2 as FQGTGA.

The V and J genes are TRBV7-2 and TRBJ2-5; D is perhaps TRBD1 (6 bases). This CDR3 has 15 residues. Trimming pared 2 bases from V and 4 bases from J, leaving 14 bases between. Germline V gene data show CDR1 as SGHTA and CDR2 as FQGNSA. CDR3 amino acids: CASSLRGGVGETQYF. CDR3 bases: TGTGCCAGCAGCTTAAGAGGGGGAGTGGGAGAGACCCAGTACTTC.

The chain has TRBV6-2 or TRBV6-3 and TRBJ1-2; TRBD1 agrees at 8 bases. Trimming removed 5 bases from V and 4 bases from J; junction bases left unmatched: 9. In germline, CDR1 is MNHEY, CDR2 SVGEGT. This CDR3 region has 15 residues. CDR3 in amino acids: CASSRGTGSSYGYTF. CDR3 DNA sequence: TGTGCCAGCAGTCGCGGGACAGGCTCCTCCTATGGCTACACCTTC.

The chain is built from TRBV4-3 and TRBJ1-2; the D gene is possibly TRBD1 (6 bases). Trimming cost V 6 bases and J 3 bases, with 17 bases left between them. Germline loops: CDR1 LGHNA, CDR2 YSLEER. The CDR3 consists of 15 residues. CDR3 loop: CASRGGIVADYGYTF. CDR3 coding DNA: TGCGCCAGCAGAGGGGGTATCGTGGCTGACTATGGCTACACCTTC.

V is TRBV4-3 and J is TRBJ1-2; TRBD1 might be the D (5 bases). Germline V gene sequence: CDR1 LGHNA, CDR2 YSLEER. The CDR3 extends over 15 amino acids. Between the trimmed V and J ends, which lost 0 bases and 4 bases, there was a span of 12 bases. The CDR3 sequence: CASSQDLSTGYGYTF. DNA of the CDR3: TGCGCCAGCAGCCAAGATCTTTCTACAGGCTATGGCTACACCTTC.

V is TRBV7-7 and J is TRBJ2-5; D might be TRBD1 (5 bases). The CDR3 contains 15 residues. CDR1 SSHAT and CDR2 FNYEAQ come from the germline V gene (reference sequence). Between the trimmed V and J ends, which lost 5 bases and 3 bases, there was a span of 16 bases. CDR3 sequence (DNA): TGTGCCAGCAGCCCGAGAGTTGGGGCGGAAGAGACCCAGTACTTC. This sequence encodes CASSPRVGAEETQYF.

The genes are TRBV5-1 and TRBJ2-5; TRBD1 matches 9 bases. With 4 bases clipped from V and 3 bases from J, the junction kept 4 bases outside the gene matches. This CDR3 has 14 amino acids. CDR1 is SGHRS and CDR2 is YFSETQ in the germline V gene. CDR3 loop: CASSRWTGEETQYF. The CDR3 bases are TGCGCCAGCAGCCGCTGGACAGGGGAAGAGACCCAGTACTTC.

This chain connects TRBV3-1 (or the pseudogene TRBV3-2) to TRBJ1-3; D unresolved. Trimming removed 2 bases at V and 4 bases at J, with 6 bases between. The CDR3 has 13 residues. Per the germline V gene, CDR1 is LGHDT and CDR2 is YNNKEL (reference sequence). CDR3 in DNA: TGTGCCAGCAGCCAACTGGCGGGAAACACCATATATTTT. Translation: CASSQLAGNTIYF.